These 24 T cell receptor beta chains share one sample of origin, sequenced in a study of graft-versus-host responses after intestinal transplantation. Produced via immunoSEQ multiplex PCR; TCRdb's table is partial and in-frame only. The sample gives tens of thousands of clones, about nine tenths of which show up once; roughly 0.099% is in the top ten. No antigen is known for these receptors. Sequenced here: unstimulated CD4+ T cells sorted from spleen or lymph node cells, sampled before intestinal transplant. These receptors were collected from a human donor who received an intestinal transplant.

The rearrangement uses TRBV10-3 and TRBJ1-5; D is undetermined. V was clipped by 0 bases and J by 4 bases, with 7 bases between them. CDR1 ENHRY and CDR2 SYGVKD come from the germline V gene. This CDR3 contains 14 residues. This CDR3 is CAISESEQNQPQHF. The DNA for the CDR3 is TGTGCCATCAGTGAGTCCGAGCAAAATCAGCCCCAGCATTTT.

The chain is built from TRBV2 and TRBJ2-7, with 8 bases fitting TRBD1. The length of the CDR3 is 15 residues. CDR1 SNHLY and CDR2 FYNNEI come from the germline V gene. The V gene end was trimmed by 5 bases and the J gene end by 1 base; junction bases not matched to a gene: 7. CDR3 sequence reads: CASSRLTGDSYEQYF. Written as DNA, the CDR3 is TGTGCCAGCAGTCGCTTGACAGGGGATTCCTACGAGCAGTACTTC.

In DNA form, the CDR3 reads TGTGCCAGTTCGGACAGATCTGGTTACGAGCAGTACTTC. This translates into CASSDRSGYEQYF. This chain uses TRBV5-4 with TRBJ2-7; D may be TRBD1 (6 bases). Germline values: CDR1 SGHNT, CDR2 YYREEE (reference sequence). The CDR3 contains 13 residues. Trimming cost V 8 bases and J 4 bases, with 16 bases left between them.

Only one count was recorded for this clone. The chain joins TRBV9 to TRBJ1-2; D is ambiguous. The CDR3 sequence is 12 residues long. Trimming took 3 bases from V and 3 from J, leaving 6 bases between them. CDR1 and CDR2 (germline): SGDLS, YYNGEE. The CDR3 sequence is CASSARDYGYTF. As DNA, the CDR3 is TGTGCCAGCAGCGCCCGGGACTATGGCTACACCTTC.

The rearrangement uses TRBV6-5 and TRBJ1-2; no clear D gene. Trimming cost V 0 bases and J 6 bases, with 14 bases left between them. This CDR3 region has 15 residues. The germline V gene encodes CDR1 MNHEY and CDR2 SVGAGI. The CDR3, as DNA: TGTGCCAGCAGTTACTCAGGCCCTTGGAGGGATGGCTACACCTTC. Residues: CASSYSGPWRDGYTF.

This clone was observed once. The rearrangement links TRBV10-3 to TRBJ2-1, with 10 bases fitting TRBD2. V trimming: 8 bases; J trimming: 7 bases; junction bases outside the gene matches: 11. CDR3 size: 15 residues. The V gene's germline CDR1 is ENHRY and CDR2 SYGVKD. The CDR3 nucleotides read TGTGCCATCCAAACCGGAGTAGCGGGGGGTAATGAGCAGTTCTTC. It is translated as CAIQTGVAGGNEQFF.

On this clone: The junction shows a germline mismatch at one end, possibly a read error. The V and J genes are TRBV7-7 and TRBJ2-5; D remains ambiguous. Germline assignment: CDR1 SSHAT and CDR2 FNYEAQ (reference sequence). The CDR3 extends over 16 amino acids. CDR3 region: CASSTAPLGEQETQYF. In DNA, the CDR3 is TGTGCTAGCAGCACTGCCCCGTTGGGCGAACAAGAGACCCAGTACTTC.

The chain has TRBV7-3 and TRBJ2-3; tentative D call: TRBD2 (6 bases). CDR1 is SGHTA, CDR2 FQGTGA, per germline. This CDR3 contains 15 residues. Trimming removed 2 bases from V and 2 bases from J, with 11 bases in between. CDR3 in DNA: TGTGCCAGCAGCTTAGGAGGGGCCCTCACAGATACGCAGTATTTT. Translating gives CASSLGGALTDTQYF.

CDR3 region: CASSLSLQVPYGYTF. In DNA form, the CDR3 reads TGTGCCAGCAGCTTGTCCCTACAGGTTCCCTATGGCTACACCTTC. The rearrangement links TRBV7-8 to TRBJ1-2; TRBD1 is a possible D gene (5 bases). V lost 3 bases to trimming and J lost 4 bases, with 15 bases between them. In germline, CDR1 is SGHVS, CDR2 FQNEAQ. This CDR3 is built from 15 residues.

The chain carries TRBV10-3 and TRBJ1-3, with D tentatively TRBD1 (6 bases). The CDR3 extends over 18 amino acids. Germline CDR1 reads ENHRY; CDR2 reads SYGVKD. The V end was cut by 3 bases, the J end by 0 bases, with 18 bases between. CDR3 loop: CAISERGSRSPSGNTIYF. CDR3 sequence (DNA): TGTGCCATCAGTGAAAGGGGGTCACGATCACCCTCTGGAAACACCATATATTTT.

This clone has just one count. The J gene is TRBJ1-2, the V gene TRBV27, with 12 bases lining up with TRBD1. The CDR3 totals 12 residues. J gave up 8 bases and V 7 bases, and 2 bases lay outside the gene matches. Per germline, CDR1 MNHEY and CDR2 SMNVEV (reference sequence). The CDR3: CASKGTGGGYTF. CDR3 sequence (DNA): TGTGCCAGCAAGGGGACAGGGGGCGGCTACACCTTC.

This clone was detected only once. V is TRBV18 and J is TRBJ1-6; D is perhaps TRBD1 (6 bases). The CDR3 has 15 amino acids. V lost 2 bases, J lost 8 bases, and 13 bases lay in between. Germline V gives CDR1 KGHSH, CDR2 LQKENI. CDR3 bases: TGTGCCAGCTCACCAGGGGGCGGCCAGTATTCACCCCTCCACTTT. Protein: CASSPGGGQYSPLHF.

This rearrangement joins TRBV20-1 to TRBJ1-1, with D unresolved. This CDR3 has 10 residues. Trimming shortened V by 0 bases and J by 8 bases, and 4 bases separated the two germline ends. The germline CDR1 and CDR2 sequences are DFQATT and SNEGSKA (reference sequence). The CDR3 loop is CSARDQEAFF. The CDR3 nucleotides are TGCAGTGCTAGAGACCAAGAAGCTTTCTTT.

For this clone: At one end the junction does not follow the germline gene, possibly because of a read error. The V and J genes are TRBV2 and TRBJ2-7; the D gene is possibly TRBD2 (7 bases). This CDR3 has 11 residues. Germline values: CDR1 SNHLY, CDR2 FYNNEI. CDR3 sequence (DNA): TGTGCCAGCAGTGCGCGGGGGCCCGCGGACTTC. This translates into CASSARGPADF.

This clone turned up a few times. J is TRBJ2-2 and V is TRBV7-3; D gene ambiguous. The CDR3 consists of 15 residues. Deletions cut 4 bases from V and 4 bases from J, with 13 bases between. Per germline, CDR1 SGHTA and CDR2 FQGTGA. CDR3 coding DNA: TGTGCCAGCAGCTACCAGGTCCTCCCCACCGGGGAGCTGTTTTTT. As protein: CASSYQVLPTGELFF.

The CDR3 DNA sequence: TGTGCCAGCAGTTACGAGAGGAACACTGAAGCTTTCTTT. It translates to CASSYERNTEAFF. The chain employs TRBV6-5 and TRBJ1-1; D is uncertain. The CDR3 spans 13 residues. Trimming removed 2 bases from V and 1 base from J, with 5 bases in between. Germline V CDR1 and CDR2: MNHEY, SVGAGI.

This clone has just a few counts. The CDR3 is CASSRTGSNQPQHF. The CDR3 coding sequence is TGTGCCAGCAGCCGGACAGGGTCCAATCAGCCCCAGCATTTT. The chain carries TRBV6-5 and TRBJ1-5; 8 bases line up with TRBD1. The trim removed 6 bases at V and 3 bases at J, leaving 4 bases unmatched. Germline V gene lookup returns CDR1 MNHEY and CDR2 SVGAGI. The CDR3 spans 14 residues.

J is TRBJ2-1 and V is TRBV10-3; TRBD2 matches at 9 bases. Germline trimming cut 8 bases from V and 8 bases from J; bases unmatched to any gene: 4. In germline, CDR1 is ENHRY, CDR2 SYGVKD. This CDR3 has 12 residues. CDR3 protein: CAISLAGDEQFF. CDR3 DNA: TGTGCCATCTCCTTAGCGGGGGATGAGCAGTTCTTC.

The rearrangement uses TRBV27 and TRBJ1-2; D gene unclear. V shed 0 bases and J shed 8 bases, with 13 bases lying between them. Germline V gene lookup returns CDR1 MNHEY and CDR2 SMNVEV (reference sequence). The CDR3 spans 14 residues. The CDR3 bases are TGTGCCAGCAGTTTATCCACAGTAACCCGGGGCTACACCTTC. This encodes CASSLSTVTRGYTF.

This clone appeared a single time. The CDR3 loop reads CASYSGRGHFLMNTEAFF. The CDR3 DNA follows: TGTGCCAGCTACTCCGGCCGGGGACACTTTCTAATGAACACTGAAGCTTTCTTT. J is TRBJ1-1 and V is TRBV7-9, with a possible D match to TRBD1 (6 bases). The germline gives CDR1 SEHNR, CDR2 FQNEAQ (reference sequence). The CDR3 is made up of 18 amino acids. V lost 8 bases to trimming and J lost 0 bases, with 25 bases between them.

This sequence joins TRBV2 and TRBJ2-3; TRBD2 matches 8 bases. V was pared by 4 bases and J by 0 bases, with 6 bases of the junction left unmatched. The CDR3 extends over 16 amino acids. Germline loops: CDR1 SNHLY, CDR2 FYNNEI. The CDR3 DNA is TGTGCCAGCAGTGCCGGGGGGGGGTCTAGCACAGATACGCAGTATTTT. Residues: CASSAGGGSSTDTQYF.

CDR3 loop: CASSPTAGGYNEQFF. The CDR3 nucleotides are TGTGCCAGCTCACCCACCGCGGGGGGCTACAATGAGCAGTTCTTC. V and J are TRBV18 and TRBJ2-1, with TRBD2 matching over 8 bases. Germline V CDR1 and CDR2: KGHSH, LQKENI. V lost 3 bases and J lost 3; bases outside the gene matches: 4. The length of the CDR3 is 15 residues.

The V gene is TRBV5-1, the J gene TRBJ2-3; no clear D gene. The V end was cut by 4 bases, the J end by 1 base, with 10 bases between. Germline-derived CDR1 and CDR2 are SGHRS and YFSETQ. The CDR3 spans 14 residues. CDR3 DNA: TGCGCCAGCAGCCTTACACGGGGCACAGATACGCAGTATTTT. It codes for CASSLTRGTDTQYF.

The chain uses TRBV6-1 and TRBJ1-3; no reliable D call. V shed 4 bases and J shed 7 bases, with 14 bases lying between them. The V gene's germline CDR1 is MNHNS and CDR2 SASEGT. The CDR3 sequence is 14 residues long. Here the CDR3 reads CASSVPSLGNTIYF. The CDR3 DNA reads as TGTGCCAGCAGTGTCCCCAGCCTCGGGAACACCATATATTTT.